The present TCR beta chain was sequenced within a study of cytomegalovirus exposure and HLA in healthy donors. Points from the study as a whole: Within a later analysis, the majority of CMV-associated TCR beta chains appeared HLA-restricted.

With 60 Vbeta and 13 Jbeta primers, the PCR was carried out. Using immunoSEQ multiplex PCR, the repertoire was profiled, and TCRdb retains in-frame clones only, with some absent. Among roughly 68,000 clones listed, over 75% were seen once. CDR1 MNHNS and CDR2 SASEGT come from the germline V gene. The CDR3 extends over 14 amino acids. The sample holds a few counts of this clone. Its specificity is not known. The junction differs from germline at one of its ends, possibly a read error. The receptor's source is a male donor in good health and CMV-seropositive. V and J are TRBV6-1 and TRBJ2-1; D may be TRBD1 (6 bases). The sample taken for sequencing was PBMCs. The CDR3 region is CASSEGRQGFQWLF. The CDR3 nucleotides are TGTGCCAGCAGTGAAGGACGGCAGGGGTTTCAATGGCTCTTC.